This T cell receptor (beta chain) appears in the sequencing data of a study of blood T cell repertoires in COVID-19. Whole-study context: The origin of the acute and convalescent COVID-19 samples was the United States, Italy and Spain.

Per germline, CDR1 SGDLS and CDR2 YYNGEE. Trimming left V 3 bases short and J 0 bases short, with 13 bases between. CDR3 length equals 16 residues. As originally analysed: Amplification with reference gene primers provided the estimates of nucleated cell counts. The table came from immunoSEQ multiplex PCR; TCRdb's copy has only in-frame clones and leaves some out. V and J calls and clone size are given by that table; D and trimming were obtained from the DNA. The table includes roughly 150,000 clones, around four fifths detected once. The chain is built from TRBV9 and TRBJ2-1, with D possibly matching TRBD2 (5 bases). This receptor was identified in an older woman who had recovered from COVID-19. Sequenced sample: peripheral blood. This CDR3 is CASSDYSGVSYNEQFF. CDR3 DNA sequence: TGTGCCAGCAGCGACTACAGCGGAGTCTCCTACAATGAGCAGTTCTTC.